This T cell receptor (beta chain) comes out of a study of identical twins. Addition of a universal primer site occurred through template switching, and cDNA carried unique molecular identifiers. MiXCR, run by TCRdb on the 5' RACE reads, gives a single entry per CDR3 protein. The sample comprises 500,000 to 550,000 distinct CDR3 sequences, approximately 20% of which are singletons, and about 0.48% rests with the top ten. This clonotype showed up just a few times. Germline CDR1 reads DFQATT; CDR2 reads SNEGSKA (reference sequence). The CDR3 totals 15 residues. V shed 5 bases and J 1 base; nucleotides not matched to a gene: 5. This sample also belongs to another study, concerning yellow fever vaccine responses in identical twins.

The specimen sequenced was CD4+ T cells sorted from blood. The clonotype was recovered from a woman under 30 in good health. This chain links TRBV20-1 with TRBJ2-7; 13 bases line up with TRBD2. Here the CDR3 DNA reads TGCAGTGCTTGGACTAGCGGGAGTGGGTCCTACGAGCAGTACTTC. Translating gives CSAWTSGSGSYEQYF.